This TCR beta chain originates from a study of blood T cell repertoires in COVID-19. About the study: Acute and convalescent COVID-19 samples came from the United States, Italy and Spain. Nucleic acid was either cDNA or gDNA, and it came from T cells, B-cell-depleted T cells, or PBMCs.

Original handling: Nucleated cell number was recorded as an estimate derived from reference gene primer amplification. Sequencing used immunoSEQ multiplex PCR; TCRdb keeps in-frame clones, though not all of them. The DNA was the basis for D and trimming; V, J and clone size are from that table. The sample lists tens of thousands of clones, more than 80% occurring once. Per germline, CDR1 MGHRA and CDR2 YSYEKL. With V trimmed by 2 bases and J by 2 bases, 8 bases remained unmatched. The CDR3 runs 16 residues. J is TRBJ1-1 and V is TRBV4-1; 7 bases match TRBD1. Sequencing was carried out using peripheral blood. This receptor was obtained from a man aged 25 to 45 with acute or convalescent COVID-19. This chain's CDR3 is CASSQSGWDSNTEAFF. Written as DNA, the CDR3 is TGCGCCAGCAGCCAATCCGGGTGGGACAGTAACACTGAAGCTTTCTTT.